These 7 T cell receptor beta chains were all obtained from the same sample, sequenced in a study of blood T cell repertoires in COVID-19 (dated by TCRdb to the early 2020s). Preparation of the library involved the immunoSEQ multiplex PCR assay. Imported from immuneACCESS, the table was reduced by TCRdb to in-frame sequences with V and J called. These copies leave out some clones; in studies compared against another copy, an unresolved V gene accounts for under half, and the cause of the remainder is not known. The sample yields around 300,000 clones; 85% to 90% were counted once. The top ten clones comprise around 0.98% of the sample. The sample comprised peripheral blood. All receptors come from a woman aged 40 to 50 with COVID-19, enrolled during active disease.

The J gene is TRBJ2-1, the V gene TRBV18; TRBD1 matches 9 bases. Germline V CDR1 and CDR2: KGHSH, LQKENI. V shed 3 bases, J shed 0 bases, and the junction held 9 bases outside the gene matches. The CDR3 is 18 amino acids. The CDR3 reads CASSPTGTGWSSYNEQFF. In DNA, the CDR3 is TGTGCCAGCTCACCCACCGGGACAGGGTGGAGCTCCTACAATGAGCAGTTCTTC.

This clone was seen only once. This CDR3 reads CASSRFSNQPQHF. The CDR3 coding sequence is TGTGCCAGCAGTCGGTTTAGCAATCAGCCCCAGCATTTT. This sequence joins TRBV27 and TRBJ1-5; D call uncertain. The V gene's germline CDR1 is MNHEY and CDR2 SMNVEV (reference sequence). The CDR3 has 13 amino acids. V lost 5 bases, J lost 0 bases, and 5 bases lay in between.

This chain connects TRBV28 to TRBJ1-1, with 8 bases fitting TRBD1. CDR1 is MDHEN, CDR2 SYDVKM, per germline. The ends lost 3 bases at V and 5 bases at J; junction bases unmatched: 8. The CDR3 spans 15 residues. This CDR3 is CASSLVQGARTEAFF. CDR3 nucleotide sequence: TGTGCCAGCAGTTTGGTGCAGGGGGCTAGGACTGAAGCTTTCTTT.

CDR3: CASSLVSNSEAFF. The DNA of the CDR3 is TGTGCCAGCAGCTTAGTGAGCAACTCAGAAGCTTTCTTT. The V and J genes are TRBV7-9 and TRBJ1-1; no firm D call. The V end was cut by 1 base, the J end by 8 bases, with 11 bases between. Germline CDR1 SEHNR, CDR2 FQNEAQ (reference sequence). The CDR3 is made up of 13 amino acids.

The chain joins TRBV7-9 to TRBJ1-5; D perhaps matches TRBD1 (5 bases). The V gene lost 2 bases and the J gene lost 6 bases, with 11 bases spanning the gap. The CDR3 is 14 amino acids. Germline CDR1 and CDR2: SEHNR and FQNEAQ (reference sequence). The CDR3 bases are TGTGCCAGCAGCTTAACGCCAGGGCTTCAGCCCCAGCATTTT. Translated, it gives CASSLTPGLQPQHF. The full variable domain, its missing parts supplied by reference TRBV7-9 and TRBJ1-5, is DTGVSQNPRHKITKRGQNVTFRCDPISEHNRLYWYRQTLGQGPEFLTYFQNEAQLEKSRLLSDRFSAERPKGSFSTLEIQRTEQGDSAMYLCASSLTPGLQPQHFGDGTRLSIL.

This clone was recorded once. This chain joins TRBV4-3 and TRBJ2-1; TRBD2 is a possible D gene (5 bases). Germline V lookup: CDR1 LGHNA, CDR2 YSLEER. The CDR3 totals 17 residues. Trimming pared 0 bases from V and 2 bases from J, leaving 14 bases between. DNA for the CDR3: TGCGCCAGCAGCCAAGATGTTATAGGACTTCCCTACAATGAGCAGTTCTTC. This gives the protein CASSQDVIGLPYNEQFF.

The chain carries TRBV6-5 and TRBJ2-7, with 7 bases lining up with TRBD1. The junction had 9 bases not matched to a gene; V was cut back by 5 bases and J by 2 bases. This CDR3 contains 15 residues. CDR1 and CDR2 from the germline V gene are MNHEY and SVGAGI. The CDR3 sequence is CASSHGQALTYEQYF. The CDR3 DNA follows: TGTGCCAGCAGTCATGGACAGGCGTTAACCTACGAGCAGTACTTC.